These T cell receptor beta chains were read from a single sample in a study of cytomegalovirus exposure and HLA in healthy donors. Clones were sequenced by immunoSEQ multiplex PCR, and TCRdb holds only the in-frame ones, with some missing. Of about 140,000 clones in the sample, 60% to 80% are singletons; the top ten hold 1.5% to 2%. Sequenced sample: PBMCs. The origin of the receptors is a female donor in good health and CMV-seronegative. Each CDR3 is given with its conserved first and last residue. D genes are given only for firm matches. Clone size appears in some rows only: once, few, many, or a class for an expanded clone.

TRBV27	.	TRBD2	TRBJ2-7	TGTGCCAGCAGTACCCTCGGGACTAGCCCTCAAGGGAACGAGCAGTACTTC	CASSTLGTSPQGNEQYF
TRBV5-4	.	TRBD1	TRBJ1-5	TGTGCCAGCAGCTTAGGAGGGGACAGAAATAGCAATCAGCCCCAGCATTTT	CASSLGGDRNSNQPQHF
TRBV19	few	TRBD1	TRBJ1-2	TGTGCCAGTATCCGCCCCGGGACAGGGGACTATGGCTACACCTTC	CASIRPGTGDYGYTF
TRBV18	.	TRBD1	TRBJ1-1	TGTGCCAGCTCACCCCTCGACAGGGGGCAAGGGAACACTGAAGCTTTCTTT	CASSPLDRGQGNTEAFF
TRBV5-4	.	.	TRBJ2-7	TGTGCCAGCAGCTCTAGGACATCCACCTACGAGCAGTACTTC	CASSSRTSTYEQYF
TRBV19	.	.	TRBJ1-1	TGTGCCAGTATACGTTCAGTGGGCACGTGGGACACTGAAGCTTTCTTT	CASIRSVGTWDTEAFF
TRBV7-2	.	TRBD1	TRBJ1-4	TGTGCCAGCAGCTTAGGTGCCAGGACAGGGGGCTTCAAAGGGGAAAAACTGTTTTTT	CASSLGARTGGFKGEKLFF
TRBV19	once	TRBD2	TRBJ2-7	TGTGCCAGTAGCAGCGGGACTCTAATCCGCAGCGAGCAGTACTTC	CASSSGTLIRSEQYF
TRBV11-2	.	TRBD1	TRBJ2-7	TGTGCCAGCAGCTTACAGGGACAGGGTGCCTACGAGCAGTACTTC	CASSLQGQGAYEQYF
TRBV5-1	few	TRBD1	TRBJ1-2	TGCGCCAGCAGCACACAGGGGGCTGAGGATGGCTACACCTTC	CASSTQGAEDGYTF